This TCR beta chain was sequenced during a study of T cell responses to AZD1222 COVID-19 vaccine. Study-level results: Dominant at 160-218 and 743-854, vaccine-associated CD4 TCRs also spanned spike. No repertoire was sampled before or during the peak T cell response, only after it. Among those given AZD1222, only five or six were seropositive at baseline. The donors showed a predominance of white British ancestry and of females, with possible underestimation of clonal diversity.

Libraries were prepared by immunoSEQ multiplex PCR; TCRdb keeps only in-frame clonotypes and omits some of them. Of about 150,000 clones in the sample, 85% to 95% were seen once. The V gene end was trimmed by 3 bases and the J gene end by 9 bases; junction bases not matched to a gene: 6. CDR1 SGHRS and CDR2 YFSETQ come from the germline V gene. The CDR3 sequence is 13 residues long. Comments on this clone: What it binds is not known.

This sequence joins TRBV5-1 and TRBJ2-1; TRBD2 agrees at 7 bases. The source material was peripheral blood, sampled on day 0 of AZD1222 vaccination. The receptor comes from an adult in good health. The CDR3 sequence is CASSWDPGGEQFF. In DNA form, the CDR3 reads TGCGCCAGCAGCTGGGACCCGGGGGGTGAGCAGTTCTTC.